This TCR beta chain derives from a study of cytomegalovirus exposure and HLA in healthy donors. For the study at large: The use of the same platform for the 95 to 150 validation repertoires and the approximately 690 first-cohort repertoires was reported by a later analysis.

Whole-study results and caveats: Reported performance of the classifier showed diagnosis of cytomegalovirus status with high specificity and sensitivity.

Worth noting for this clone: Its antigen is as yet unknown.

This CDR3 contains 16 residues. Trimming left V 6 bases short and J 2 bases short, with 17 bases between. The germline V gene has CDR1 KGHSH and CDR2 LQKENI. Here immunoSEQ multiplex PCR was the method, and the copy in TCRdb shows in-frame clones only, minus some. The table lists roughly 140,000 clones, about 89% of them singletons. The specimen sequenced was PBMCs. The origin of this receptor is a man younger than 35 in good health and CMV-seronegative. The chain recombines TRBV18 with TRBJ1-5; D is unclear. The CDR3, as DNA: TGTGCCAGCTCGCCGAATTCAGGTGCTGGCAATCAGCCCCAGCATTTT. Translating it yields CASSPNSGAGNQPQHF.